The rows below give T cell receptor beta chains drawn from one sample of a study of Ad26.COV2.S vaccination and SARS-CoV-2 variants. Clones were read by immunoSEQ multiplex PCR, and TCRdb kept only the in-frame ones, dropping some. The table lists about 400,000 clones, around 92% of them singletons. The material was peripheral blood, obtained in a trial of Ad26.COV2.S vaccine versus placebo. Every receptor here comes from a person aged 18-60 years who received the Ad26.COV2.S COVID-19 vaccine or a placebo. Each CDR3 is given with its conserved first and last residue. D genes are given only for firm matches.

D | J | V | CDR3 | DNA
. | TRBJ2-1 | TRBV5-1 | CASSLSSSSYNEQFF | TGCGCCAGCAGCTTGTCTAGCAGCTCCTACAATGAGCAGTTCTTC
. | TRBJ2-1 | TRBV2 | CASSLLGVPYNEQFF | TGTGCCAGCAGTCTGTTAGGGGTCCCCTACAATGAGCAGTTCTTC
. | TRBJ1-2 | TRBV25-1 | CASSANSAGSTF | TGTGCCAGCAGTGCCAATTCAGCCGGTTCGACCTTC
TRBD1 | TRBJ1-2 | TRBV5-6 | CASSHNVDRAQIRWTF | TGTGCCAGCAGCCATAATGTCGACAGGGCCCAGATACGTTGGACCTTC
. | TRBJ1-1 | TRBV2 | CASSGPGAVTEAFF | TGTGCCAGCAGTGGCCCGGGGGCGGTCACTGAAGCTTTCTTT
. | TRBJ2-1 | TRBV13 | CASSTVDSLGEQFF | TGTGCCAGCAGCACCGTAGACAGTTTAGGTGAGCAGTTCTTC
TRBD1 | TRBJ1-2 | TRBV27 | CASSLGPGQGAYGYTF | TGTGCCAGCAGTTTAGGGCCGGGACAGGGGGCGTATGGCTACACCTTC
. | TRBJ1-1 | TRBV5-4 | CASSAPLGNTEAFF | TGTGCCAGCAGCGCACCGCTAGGGAACACTGAAGCTTTCTTT
. | TRBJ2-2 | TRBV29-1 | CSVERYTGELFF | TGCAGCGTTGAGAGGTACACCGGGGAGCTGTTTTTT
. | TRBJ2-1 | TRBV28 | CASSLTTYNEQFF | TGTGCCAGCAGTTTAACCACTTACAATGAGCAGTTCTTC
TRBD1 | TRBJ2-1 | TRBV19 | CASSIMTGGNREQFF | TGTGCCAGTAGTATTATGACAGGGGGGAATCGGGAGCAGTTCTTC